The 17 T cell receptor beta chains below were found in one sample sequenced in a study of blood T cell repertoires in COVID-19. TCRdb keeps only in-frame clones here, not all; method: immunoSEQ multiplex PCR. The sample includes about 310,000 clones, around 91% of them seen just once. Specimen: PBMCs or T cells enriched from blood (not recorded which). These receptors all come from a middle-aged woman who had recovered from COVID-19.

The chain's CDR3 is CASSLSTNTEAFF. The CDR3 nucleotides read TGTGCCAGCAGCCTGTCTACGAACACTGAAGCTTTCTTT. The chain recombines TRBV11-3 with TRBJ1-1; D remains ambiguous. This CDR3 has 13 residues. Trimming took 5 bases from V and 1 from J, leaving 8 bases between them. In germline, CDR1 is SGHNT, CDR2 YENEEA.

The chain carries TRBV24-1 and TRBJ2-1; 13 bases align to TRBD2. CDR3 length equals 17 residues. V trimming: 0 bases; J trimming: 4 bases; junction bases outside the gene matches: 2. Germline V lookup: CDR1 KGHDR, CDR2 SFDVKD. The CDR3 sequence: CATSDLKGLAGYNEQFF. Written as DNA, the CDR3 is TGTGCCACCAGTGATTTGAAGGGACTAGCGGGGTACAATGAGCAGTTCTTC.

The V gene is TRBV10-3, the J gene TRBJ1-1; the match to TRBD1 covers 8 bases. This CDR3 is 14 amino acids long. V dropped 6 bases and J dropped 7; count of bases not matched to a gene: 10. Per germline, CDR1 ENHRY and CDR2 SYGVKD. DNA of the CDR3: TGTGCCATCAGGGGGACAGGTGCCGCGGGTGAAGCTTTCTTT. As protein: CAIRGTGAAGEAFF.

The chain joins TRBV2 to TRBJ2-7; D is perhaps TRBD1 (5 bases). CDR3 size: 14 residues. Trimming removed 7 bases at V and 6 bases at J, with 19 bases between. In germline, CDR1 is SNHLY, CDR2 FYNNEI. The CDR3 DNA is TGTGCCAGCAAGGAGACAGATATCCTAGGCGAGCAGTACTTC. Translated, it gives CASKETDILGEQYF.

The chain carries TRBV11-3 and TRBJ2-3; D gene uncertain. CDR1 SGHNT and CDR2 YENEEA come from the germline V gene. The germline V and J ends were trimmed by 5 bases and 0 bases, with 6 bases remaining between them. This CDR3 contains 13 residues. The CDR3 sequence: CASSRGSTDTQYF. The CDR3 coding sequence is TGTGCCAGCAGCCGCGGAAGCACAGATACGCAGTATTTT.

The chain combines TRBV10-3 with TRBJ2-7; D is ambiguous. This CDR3 spans 12 amino acids. CDR1 and CDR2 (germline): ENHRY, SYGVKD. Trimming stripped 0 bases from V and 4 bases from J, with 4 bases between. This CDR3 is CAISESRYEQYF. The CDR3 DNA follows: TGTGCCATCAGTGAGTCCAGGTACGAGCAGTACTTC.

V and J are TRBV19 and TRBJ2-1; TRBD2 matches at 11 bases. There are 14 residues in the CDR3. The V gene end was trimmed by 8 bases and the J gene end by 4 bases; junction bases not matched to a gene: 4. CDR1 is LNHDA and CDR2 is SQIVND in the germline V gene (reference sequence). The CDR3 DNA reads as TGTGCCAGTCGGCTAGCGGGAGGTTACAATGAGCAGTTCTTC. It codes for CASRLAGGYNEQFF.

This clone has only one observation. The V call is TRBV2, the J call TRBJ1-1, with a possible D match to TRBD1 (5 bases). The germline CDR1 and CDR2 sequences are SNHLY and FYNNEI. The CDR3 runs 14 residues. Trimming left V 5 bases short and J 0 bases short, with 10 bases between. As DNA, the CDR3 is TGTGCCAGCAGTTCCAGACAGTTGAACACTGAAGCTTTCTTT. It translates to CASSSRQLNTEAFF.

The chain couples TRBV5-1 to TRBJ2-5, with TRBD2 matching over 11 bases. The CDR3 is 15 amino acids. The J segment lost 1 base and the V segment lost 5 bases, leaving 4 bases of the junction unmatched. Germline assignment: CDR1 SGHRS and CDR2 YFSETQ. CDR3 amino acids: CASRPGTSGQETQYF. CDR3 in DNA: TGCGCCAGCAGACCCGGGACTAGCGGCCAAGAGACCCAGTACTTC.

Notes on this clone: This CDR3 is also generated by other DNA sequences in the sample. The chain links TRBV7-3 to TRBJ2-1, with 8 bases that match TRBD1. V gave up 2 bases and J gave up 3 bases; unmatched junction bases: 3. This CDR3 has 15 residues. CDR1 and CDR2 from the germline V gene are SGHTA and FQGTGA. The CDR3 protein is CASSLGTGVYNEQFF. CDR3 bases: TGTGCCAGCAGCTTAGGGACAGGAGTCTACAATGAGCAGTTCTTC. The full variable domain, rest sourced from reference TRBV7-3 and TRBJ2-1, is GAGVSQTPSNKVTEKGKYVELRCDPISGHTALYWYRQSLGQGPEFLIYFQGTGAADDSGLPNDRFFAVRPEGSVSTLKIQRTERGDSAVYLCASSLGTGVYNEQFFGPGTRLTVL.

The V gene is TRBV7-2, the J gene TRBJ1-6, with 7 bases identical to TRBD1. After removal of 3 bases from V and 6 bases from J, the junction contained 2 bases not matched to a gene. CDR1 is SGHTA, CDR2 FQGNSA, per germline. This CDR3 contains 14 residues. CDR3 bases: TGTGCCAGCAGCTTCCGACAGGGTAATTCACCCCTCCACTTT. Amino acids: CASSFRQGNSPLHF.

This sequence joins TRBV19 and TRBJ2-2; 10 positions agree with TRBD2. There are 15 residues in the CDR3. V dropped 5 bases and J dropped 6; count of bases not matched to a gene: 6. The germline gives CDR1 LNHDA, CDR2 SQIVND (reference sequence). The CDR3 loop is CASSSSGRSSGELFF. The CDR3, as DNA: TGTGCCAGTAGTTCTAGCGGGAGAAGTTCCGGGGAGCTGTTTTTT.

This sequence joins TRBV5-1 and TRBJ2-7; no reliable D call. The germline V gene encodes CDR1 SGHRS and CDR2 YFSETQ. The CDR3 contains 14 residues. The V end lost 0 bases, the J end lost 5 bases, and 12 bases lay between the germline ends. CDR3 protein: CASSLAVAAHEQYF. The CDR3 coding sequence is TGCGCCAGCAGCTTGGCGGTAGCCGCCCACGAGCAGTACTTC. The variable domain in full, completed from reference TRBV5-1 and TRBJ2-7, reads KAGVTQTPRYLIKTRGQQVTLSCSPISGHRSVSWYQQTPGQGLQFLFEYFSETQRNKGNFPGRFSGRQFSNSRSEMNVSTLELGDSALYLCASSLAVAAHEQYFGPGTRLTVT.

The chain links TRBV13 to TRBJ2-7, with D unresolved. V was clipped by 6 bases and J by 6 bases, with 15 bases between them. There are 13 residues in the CDR3. Germline loops: CDR1 PRHDT, CDR2 FYEKMQ (reference sequence). CDR3 region: CASSQRVNSEQYF. The CDR3 region has the DNA TGTGCCAGCAGTCAACGGGTTAACTCCGAGCAGTACTTC.

This chain joins TRBV29-1 and TRBJ2-7, with D possibly matching TRBD1 (5 bases). Trimming removed 4 bases at V and 1 base at J, with 8 bases between. Germline CDR1 SQVTM, CDR2 ANQGSEA. The CDR3 spans 12 residues. The CDR3 bases are TGCAGCGTTGGATCAGGGTCCTACGAGCAGTACTTC. Residues: CSVGSGSYEQYF.

The chain links TRBV29-1 to TRBJ2-3, with 7 nucleotides matching TRBD2. The trim removed 4 bases at V and 2 bases at J, leaving 0 bases unmatched. Germline assignment: CDR1 SQVTM and CDR2 ANQGSEA. This CDR3 has 12 residues. In DNA, the CDR3 is TGCAGCGTTGGGGACTACACAGATACGCAGTATTTT. Translation: CSVGDYTDTQYF.

V is TRBV4-1 and J is TRBJ2-1; 7 bases align to TRBD2. The CDR3 spans 18 residues. V lost 1 base to trimming and J lost 5 bases; unmatched junction nucleotides: 14. Germline loops: CDR1 MGHRA, CDR2 YSYEKL. CDR3 sequence reads: CASSQVGGRPYPNNEQFF. The CDR3, as DNA: TGCGCCAGCAGCCAAGTTGGCGGGAGACCCTATCCGAACAATGAGCAGTTCTTC.